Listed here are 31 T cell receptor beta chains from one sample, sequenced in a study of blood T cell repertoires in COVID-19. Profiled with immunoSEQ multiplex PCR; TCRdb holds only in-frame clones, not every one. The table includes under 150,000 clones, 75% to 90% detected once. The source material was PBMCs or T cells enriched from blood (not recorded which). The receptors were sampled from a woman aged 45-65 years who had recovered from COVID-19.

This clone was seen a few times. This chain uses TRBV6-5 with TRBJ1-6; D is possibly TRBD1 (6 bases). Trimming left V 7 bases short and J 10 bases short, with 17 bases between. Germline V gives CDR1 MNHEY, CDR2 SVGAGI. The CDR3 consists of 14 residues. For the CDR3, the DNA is TGTGCCAGCACAGAGGGGCGGGGGGCCTCACCCCTCCACTTT. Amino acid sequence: CASTEGRGASPLHF.

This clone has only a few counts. The CDR3 here is CASSPRGRVQPHNEQFF. The CDR3 nucleotides read TGTGCCAGCAGCCCTCGAGGTCGGGTCCAACCTCACAATGAGCAGTTCTTC. This chain uses TRBV7-2 with TRBJ2-1; D uncertain. The CDR3 sequence is 17 residues long. V lost 5 bases, J lost 5 bases, and 22 bases lay in between. From germline, CDR1 is SGHTA and CDR2 FQGNSA.

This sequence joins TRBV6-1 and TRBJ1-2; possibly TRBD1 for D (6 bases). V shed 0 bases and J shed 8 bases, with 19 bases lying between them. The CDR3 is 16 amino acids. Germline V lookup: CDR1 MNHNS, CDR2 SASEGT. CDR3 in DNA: TGTGCCAGCAGTGAAGCCCTTCTAGGGGGTCTAAGGGGCTACACCTTC. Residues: CASSEALLGGLRGYTF.

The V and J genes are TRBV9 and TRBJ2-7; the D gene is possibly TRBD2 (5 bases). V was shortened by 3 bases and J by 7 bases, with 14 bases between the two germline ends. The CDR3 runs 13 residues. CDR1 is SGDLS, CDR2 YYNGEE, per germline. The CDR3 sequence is CASSAGILGEQYF. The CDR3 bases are TGTGCCAGCAGCGCGGGGATCCTCGGGGAGCAGTACTTC.

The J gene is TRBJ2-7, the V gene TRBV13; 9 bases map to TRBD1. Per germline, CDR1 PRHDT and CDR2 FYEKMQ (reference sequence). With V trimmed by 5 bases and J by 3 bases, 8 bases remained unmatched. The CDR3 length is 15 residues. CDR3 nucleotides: TGTGCCAGCAGCGCACCGGGACAGGGAAACTACGAGCAGTACTTC. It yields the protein CASSAPGQGNYEQYF.

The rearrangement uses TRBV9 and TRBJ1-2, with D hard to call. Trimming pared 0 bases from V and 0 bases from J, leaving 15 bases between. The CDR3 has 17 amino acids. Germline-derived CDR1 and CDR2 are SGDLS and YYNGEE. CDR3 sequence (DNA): TGTGCCAGCAGCGTAGCTGTGACATCACGAGCTAACTATGGCTACACCTTC. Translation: CASSVAVTSRANYGYTF.

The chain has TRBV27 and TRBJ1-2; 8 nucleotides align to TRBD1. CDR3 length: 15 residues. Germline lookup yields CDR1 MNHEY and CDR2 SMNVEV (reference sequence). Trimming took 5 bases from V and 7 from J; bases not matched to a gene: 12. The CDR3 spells CASSALRTGKPGYTF. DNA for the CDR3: TGTGCCAGCAGTGCGCTAAGGACAGGGAAACCTGGCTACACCTTC.

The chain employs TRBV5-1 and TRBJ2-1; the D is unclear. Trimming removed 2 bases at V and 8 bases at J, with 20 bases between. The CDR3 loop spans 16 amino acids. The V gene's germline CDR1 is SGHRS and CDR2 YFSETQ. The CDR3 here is CASSFTGPRTGDEQFF. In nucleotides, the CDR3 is TGCGCCAGCAGCTTCACGGGTCCCAGAACGGGTGATGAGCAGTTCTTC.

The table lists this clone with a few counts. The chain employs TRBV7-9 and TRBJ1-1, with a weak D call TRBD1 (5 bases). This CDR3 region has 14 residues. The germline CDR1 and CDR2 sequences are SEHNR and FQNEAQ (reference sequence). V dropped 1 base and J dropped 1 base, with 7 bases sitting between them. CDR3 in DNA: TGTGCCAGCAGCTTAGTGGGGGGGAACACTGAAGCTTTCTTT. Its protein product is CASSLVGGNTEAFF.

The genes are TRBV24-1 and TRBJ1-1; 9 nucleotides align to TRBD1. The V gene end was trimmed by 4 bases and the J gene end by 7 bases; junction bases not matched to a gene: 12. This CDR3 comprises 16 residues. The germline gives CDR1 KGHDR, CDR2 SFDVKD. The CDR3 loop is CATSDPDRGLRCEAFF. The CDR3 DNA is TGTGCCACCAGTGACCCGGACAGGGGCCTTCGTTGTGAAGCTTTCTTT.

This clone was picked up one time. The CDR3: CASSSGFPNYGYTF. The CDR3 DNA is TGTGCCAGCAGTTCGGGATTCCCTAACTATGGCTACACCTTC. The chain employs TRBV5-8 and TRBJ1-2; no clear D gene. Germline loops: CDR1 SGHTS, CDR2 YDEGEE. V was cut by 5 bases and J by 0 bases, with 11 bases left in between. CDR3 length: 14 amino acids.

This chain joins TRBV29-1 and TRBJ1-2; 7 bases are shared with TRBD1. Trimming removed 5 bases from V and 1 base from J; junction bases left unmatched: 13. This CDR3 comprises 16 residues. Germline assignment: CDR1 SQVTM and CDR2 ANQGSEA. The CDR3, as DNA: TGCAGCGTTTTAACGTATGAGACAGGGTTTAACTATGGCTACACCTTC. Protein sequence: CSVLTYETGFNYGYTF.

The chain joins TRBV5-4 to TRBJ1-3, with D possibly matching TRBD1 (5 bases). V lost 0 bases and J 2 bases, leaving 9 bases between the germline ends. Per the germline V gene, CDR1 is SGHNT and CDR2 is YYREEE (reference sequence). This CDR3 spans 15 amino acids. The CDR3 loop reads CASSLAWGPGNTIYF. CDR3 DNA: TGTGCCAGCAGCTTGGCCTGGGGCCCTGGAAACACCATATATTTT.

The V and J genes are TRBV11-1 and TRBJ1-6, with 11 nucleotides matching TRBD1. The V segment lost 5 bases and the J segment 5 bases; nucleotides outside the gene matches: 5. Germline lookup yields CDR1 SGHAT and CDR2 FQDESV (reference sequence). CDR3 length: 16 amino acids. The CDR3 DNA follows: TGTGCCAGCAGCCCGCGGACAGGGGGCAATAATTCACCCCTCCACTTT. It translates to CASSPRTGGNNSPLHF.

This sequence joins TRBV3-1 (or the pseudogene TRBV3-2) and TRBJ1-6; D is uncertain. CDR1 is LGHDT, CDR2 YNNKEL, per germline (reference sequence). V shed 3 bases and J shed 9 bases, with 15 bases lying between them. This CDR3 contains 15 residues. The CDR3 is CASSQGQITGSPLHF. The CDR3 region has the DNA TGTGCCAGCAGCCAGGGCCAAATCACCGGTTCACCCCTCCACTTT.

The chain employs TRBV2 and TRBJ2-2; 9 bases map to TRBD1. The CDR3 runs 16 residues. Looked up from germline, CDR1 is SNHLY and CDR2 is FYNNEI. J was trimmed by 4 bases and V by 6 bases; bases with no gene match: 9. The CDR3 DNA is TGTGCCAGCAGCGGACAGGGGATCATAGGCACCGGGGAGCTGTTTTTT. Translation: CASSGQGIIGTGELFF.

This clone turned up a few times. CDR3 protein: CASSSARTGSYYGYTF. The CDR3 DNA reads as TGTGCCAGCAGTTCCGCCAGGACAGGTAGTTACTATGGCTACACCTTC. The chain links TRBV6-2 or TRBV6-3 to TRBJ1-2, with 7 positions matching TRBD1. The V gene's germline CDR1 is MNHEY and CDR2 SVGEGT. J was trimmed by 3 bases and V by 4 bases; bases with no gene match: 11. The CDR3 sequence is 16 residues long.

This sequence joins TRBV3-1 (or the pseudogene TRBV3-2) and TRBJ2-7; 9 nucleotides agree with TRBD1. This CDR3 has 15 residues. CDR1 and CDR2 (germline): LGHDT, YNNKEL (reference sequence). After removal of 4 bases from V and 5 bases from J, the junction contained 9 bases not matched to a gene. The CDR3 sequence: CASSLPGTGTHEQYF. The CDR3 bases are TGTGCCAGCAGCCTCCCCGGGACAGGGACTCACGAGCAGTACTTC.

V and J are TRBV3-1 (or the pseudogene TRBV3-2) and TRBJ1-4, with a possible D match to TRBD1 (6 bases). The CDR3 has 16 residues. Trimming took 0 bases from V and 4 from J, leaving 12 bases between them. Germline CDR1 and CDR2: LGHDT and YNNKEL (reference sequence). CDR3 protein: CASSQEGGRHNEKLFF. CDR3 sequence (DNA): TGTGCCAGCAGCCAAGAAGGGGGACGACATAATGAAAAACTGTTTTTT.

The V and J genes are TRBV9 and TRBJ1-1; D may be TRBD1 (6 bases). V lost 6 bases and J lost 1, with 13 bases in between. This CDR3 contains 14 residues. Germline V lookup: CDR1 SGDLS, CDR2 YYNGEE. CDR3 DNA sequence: TGTGCCAGCAATGGTGGACAGCCGAACACTGAAGCTTTCTTT. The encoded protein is CASNGGQPNTEAFF.

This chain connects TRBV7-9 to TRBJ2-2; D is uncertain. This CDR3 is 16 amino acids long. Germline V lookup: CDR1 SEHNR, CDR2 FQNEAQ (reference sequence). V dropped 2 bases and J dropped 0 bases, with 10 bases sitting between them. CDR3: CASSLLVQANTGELFF. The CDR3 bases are TGTGCCAGCAGCTTATTGGTACAAGCGAACACCGGGGAGCTGTTTTTT.

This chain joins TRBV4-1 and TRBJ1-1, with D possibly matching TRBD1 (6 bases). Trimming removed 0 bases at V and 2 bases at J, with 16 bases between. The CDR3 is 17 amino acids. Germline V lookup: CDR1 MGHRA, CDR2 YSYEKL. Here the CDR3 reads CASSQEGAARVNTEAFF. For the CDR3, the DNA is TGCGCCAGCAGCCAAGAGGGGGCAGCCCGGGTCAACACTGAAGCTTTCTTT.

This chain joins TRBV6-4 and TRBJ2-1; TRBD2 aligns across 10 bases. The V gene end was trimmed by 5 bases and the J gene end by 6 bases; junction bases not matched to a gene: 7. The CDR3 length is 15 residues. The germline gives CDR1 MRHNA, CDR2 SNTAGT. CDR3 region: CASSPSSGGANEQFF. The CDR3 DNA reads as TGTGCCAGCAGTCCCTCAAGCGGGGGGGCCAATGAGCAGTTCTTC.

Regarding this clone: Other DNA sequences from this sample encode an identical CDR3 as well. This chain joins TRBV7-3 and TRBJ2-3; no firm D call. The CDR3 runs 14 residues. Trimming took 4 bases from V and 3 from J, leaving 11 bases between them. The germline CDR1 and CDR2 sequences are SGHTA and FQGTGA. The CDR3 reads CASSSLGGTDTQYF. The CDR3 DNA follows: TGTGCCAGCAGCTCCCTAGGTGGGACAGATACGCAGTATTTT.

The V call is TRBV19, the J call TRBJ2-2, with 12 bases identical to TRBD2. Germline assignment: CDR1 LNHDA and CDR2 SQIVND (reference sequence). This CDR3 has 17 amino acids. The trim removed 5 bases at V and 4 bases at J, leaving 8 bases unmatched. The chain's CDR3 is CASSSSGGARSTGELFF. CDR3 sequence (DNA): TGTGCCAGTAGTTCTAGCGGGGGGGCCCGGAGCACCGGGGAGCTGTTTTTT. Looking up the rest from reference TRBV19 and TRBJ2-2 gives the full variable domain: DGGITQSPKYLFRKEGQNVTLSCEQNLNHDAMYWYRQDPGQGLRLIYYSQIVNDFQKGDIAEGYSVSREKKESFPLTVTSAQKNPTAFYLCASSSSGGARSTGELFFGEGSRLTVL.

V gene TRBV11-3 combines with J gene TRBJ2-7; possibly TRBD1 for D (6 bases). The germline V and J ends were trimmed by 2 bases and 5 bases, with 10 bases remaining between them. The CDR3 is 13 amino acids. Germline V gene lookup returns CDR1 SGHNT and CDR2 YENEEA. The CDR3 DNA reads TGTGCCAGCAGCTTAACAGGGTCTCACGAGCAGTACTTC. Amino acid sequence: CASSLTGSHEQYF. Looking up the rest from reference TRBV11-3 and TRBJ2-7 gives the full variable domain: EAGVVQSPRYKIIEKKQPVAFWCNPISGHNTLYWYLQNLGQGPELLIRYENEEAVDDSQLPKDRFSAERLKGVDSTLKIQPAELGDSAVYLCASSLTGSHEQYFGPGTRLTVT.

The CDR3 region is CASSLQAGSSTGELFF. Written as DNA, the CDR3 is TGTGCCAGCAGCCTTCAAGCGGGGTCGTCCACCGGGGAGCTGTTTTTT. The V gene is TRBV7-9, the J gene TRBJ2-2, with TRBD2 matching over 7 bases. This CDR3 is built from 16 residues. Per germline, CDR1 SEHNR and CDR2 FQNEAQ (reference sequence). J was trimmed by 4 bases and V by 5 bases; bases with no gene match: 10. The full variable domain, in which reference TRBV7-9 and TRBJ2-2 provide the parts outside the CDR3, is DTGVSQNPRHKITKRGQNVTFRCDPISEHNRLYWYRQTLGQGPEFLTYFQNEAQLEKSRLLSDRFSAERPKGSFSTLEIQRTEQGDSAMYLCASSLQAGSSTGELFFGEGSRLTVL.

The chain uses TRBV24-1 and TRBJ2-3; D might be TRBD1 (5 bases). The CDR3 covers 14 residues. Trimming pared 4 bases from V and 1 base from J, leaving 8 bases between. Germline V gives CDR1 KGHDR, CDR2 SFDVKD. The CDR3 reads CATSEARGTDTQYF. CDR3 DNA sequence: TGTGCCACCAGTGAGGCCAGGGGCACAGATACGCAGTATTTT.

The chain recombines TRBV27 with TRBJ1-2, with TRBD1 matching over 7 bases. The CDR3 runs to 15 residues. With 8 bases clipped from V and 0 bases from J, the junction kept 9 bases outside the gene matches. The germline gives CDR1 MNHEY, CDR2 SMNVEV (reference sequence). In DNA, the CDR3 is TGTGCCAGCGTCGGAGAGGGGGCCGCTAACTATGGCTACACCTTC. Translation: CASVGEGAANYGYTF.

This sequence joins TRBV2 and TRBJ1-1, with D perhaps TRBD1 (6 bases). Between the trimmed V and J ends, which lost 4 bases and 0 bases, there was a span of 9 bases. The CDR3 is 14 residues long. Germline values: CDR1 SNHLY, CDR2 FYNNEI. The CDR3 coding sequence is TGTGCCAGCAGTGTTGACAGGCTGAACACTGAAGCTTTCTTT. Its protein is CASSVDRLNTEAFF. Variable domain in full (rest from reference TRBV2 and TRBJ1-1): EPEVTQTPSHQVTQMGQEVILRCVPISNHLYFYWYRQILGQKVEFLVSFYNNEISEKSEIFDDQFSVERPDGSNFTLKIRSTKLEDSAMYFCASSVDRLNTEAFFGQGTRLTVV.

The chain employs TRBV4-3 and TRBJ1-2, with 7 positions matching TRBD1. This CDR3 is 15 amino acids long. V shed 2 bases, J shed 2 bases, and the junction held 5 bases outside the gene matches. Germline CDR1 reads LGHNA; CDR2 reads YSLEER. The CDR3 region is CASSQNPGQNYGYTF. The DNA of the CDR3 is TGCGCCAGCAGCCAAAACCCGGGACAGAACTATGGCTACACCTTC.